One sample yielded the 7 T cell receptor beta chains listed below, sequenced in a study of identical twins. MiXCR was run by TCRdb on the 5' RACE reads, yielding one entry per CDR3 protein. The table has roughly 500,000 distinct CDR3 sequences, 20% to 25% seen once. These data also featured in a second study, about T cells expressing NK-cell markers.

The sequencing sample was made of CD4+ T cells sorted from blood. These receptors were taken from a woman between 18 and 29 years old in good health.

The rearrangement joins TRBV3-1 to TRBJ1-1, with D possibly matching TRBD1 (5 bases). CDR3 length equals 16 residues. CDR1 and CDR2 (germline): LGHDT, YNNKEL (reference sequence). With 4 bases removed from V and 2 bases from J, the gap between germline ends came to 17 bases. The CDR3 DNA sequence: TGTGCCAGCAGCCGTCAAAGCTGGACACTAAACACTGAAGCTTTCTTT. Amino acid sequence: CASSRQSWTLNTEAFF.

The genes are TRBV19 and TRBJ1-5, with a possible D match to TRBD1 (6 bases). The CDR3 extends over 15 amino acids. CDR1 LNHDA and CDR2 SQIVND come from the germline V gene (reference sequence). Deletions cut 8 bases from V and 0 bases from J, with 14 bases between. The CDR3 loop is CASLQGRNSNQPQHF. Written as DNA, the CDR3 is TGTGCCAGTCTACAGGGTCGGAATAGCAATCAGCCCCAGCATTTT.

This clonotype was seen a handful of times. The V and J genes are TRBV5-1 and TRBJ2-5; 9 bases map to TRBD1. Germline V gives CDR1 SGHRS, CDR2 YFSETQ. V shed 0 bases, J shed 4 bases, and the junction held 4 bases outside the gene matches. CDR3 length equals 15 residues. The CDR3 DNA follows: TGCGCCAGCAGCTTGGGGACAGGGGCAGGAGAGACCCAGTACTTC. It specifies CASSLGTGAGETQYF. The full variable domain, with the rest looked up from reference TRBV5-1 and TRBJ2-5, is KAGVTQTPRYLIKTRGQQVTLSCSPISGHRSVSWYQQTPGQGLQFLFEYFSETQRNKGNFPGRFSGRQFSNSRSEMNVSTLELGDSALYLCASSLGTGAGETQYFGPGTRLLVL.

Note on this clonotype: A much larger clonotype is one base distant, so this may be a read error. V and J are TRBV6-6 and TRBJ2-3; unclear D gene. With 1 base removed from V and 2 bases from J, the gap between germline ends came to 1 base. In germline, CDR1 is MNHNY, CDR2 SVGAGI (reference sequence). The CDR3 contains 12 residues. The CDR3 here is CASSYFTDTQYF. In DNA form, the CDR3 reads TGTGCCAGCAGTTACTTCACAGATACGCAGTATTTT.

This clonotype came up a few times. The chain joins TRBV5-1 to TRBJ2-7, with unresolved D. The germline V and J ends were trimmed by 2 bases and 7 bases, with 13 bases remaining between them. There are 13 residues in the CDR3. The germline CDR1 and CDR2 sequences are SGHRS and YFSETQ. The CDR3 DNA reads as TGCGCCAGCAGCTTACGGCCATACGAAGAGCAGTACTTC. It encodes CASSLRPYEEQYF.

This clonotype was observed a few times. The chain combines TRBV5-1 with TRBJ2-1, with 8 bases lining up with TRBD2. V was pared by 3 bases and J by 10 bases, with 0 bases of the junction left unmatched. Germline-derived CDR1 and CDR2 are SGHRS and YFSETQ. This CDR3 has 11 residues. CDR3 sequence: CASSSSGEQFF. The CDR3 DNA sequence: TGCGCCAGCAGCTCTAGCGGGGAGCAGTTCTTC.

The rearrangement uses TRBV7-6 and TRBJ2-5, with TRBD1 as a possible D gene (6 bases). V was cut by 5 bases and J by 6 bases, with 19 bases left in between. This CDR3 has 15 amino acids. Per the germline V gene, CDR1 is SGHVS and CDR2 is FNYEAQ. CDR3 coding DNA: TGTGCCAGCAGCCTACAGGGTAGTGGGCAGCAGACCCAGTACTTC. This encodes CASSLQGSGQQTQYF.